Following are 10 T cell receptor beta chains from one sample sequenced in a study of Ad26.COV2.S vaccination and SARS-CoV-2 variants. Treatment here: 15 to 20 received Ad26.COV2.S at low or high dose, single or two shots; 5 received placebo; per-sample allocation not given. The samples date from day 63 after the first vaccine or placebo injection. Produced via immunoSEQ multiplex PCR; TCRdb's table is partial and in-frame only. The sample contains roughly 380,000 clones, approximately 81% of which appear only once. Source: peripheral blood, taken in a trial of Ad26.COV2.S vaccine versus placebo. These receptors came from a person aged 18-60 years who received the Ad26.COV2.S COVID-19 vaccine or a placebo.

V and J are TRBV20-1 and TRBJ2-1, with D tentatively TRBD2 (6 bases). Trimming shortened V by 3 bases and J by 4 bases, and 13 bases separated the two germline ends. Germline CDR1 reads DFQATT; CDR2 reads SNEGSKA (reference sequence). CDR3 length equals 14 residues. In DNA, the CDR3 is TGCAGTGCTAGTGGAACTAGCTTTTACAATGAGCAGTTCTTC. Protein sequence: CSASGTSFYNEQFF.

The table lists this clone with a few counts. The chain uses TRBV16 and TRBJ2-1; 7 bases line up with TRBD1. The V gene's germline CDR1 is KGHSY and CDR2 FQNENV. Losses at the gene ends were 0 bases for V and 4 bases for J; bases not matched to a gene: 12. This CDR3 comprises 18 residues. The CDR3 reads CASSQSSPWTGGYNEQFF. DNA for the CDR3: TGTGCCAGCAGCCAATCGTCCCCGTGGACAGGTGGTTACAATGAGCAGTTCTTC.

This chain connects TRBV20-1 to TRBJ2-5; no clear D gene. CDR1 and CDR2 from the germline V gene are DFQATT and SNEGSKA (reference sequence). V gave up 3 bases and J gave up 0 bases, with 11 bases separating them. The CDR3 runs to 14 residues. The CDR3 is CSASNWQHQETQYF. The CDR3 DNA reads TGCAGTGCTAGTAATTGGCAGCACCAAGAGACCCAGTACTTC.

This sequence joins TRBV5-8 and TRBJ1-5; 7 positions agree with TRBD1. CDR3 length: 16 residues. Germline CDR1 reads SGHTS; CDR2 reads YDEGEE. With V trimmed by 4 bases and J by 1 base, 8 bases remained unmatched. This chain's CDR3 is CASSRDSLNSNQPQHF. The CDR3 nucleotides read TGTGCCAGCAGCCGGGACAGCCTTAACAGCAATCAGCCCCAGCATTTT.

The chain carries TRBV7-2 and TRBJ2-7; 8 bases fit TRBD2. CDR3 size: 16 residues. V lost 2 bases, J lost 0 bases, and 6 bases stayed unmatched. The V gene's germline CDR1 is SGHTA and CDR2 FQGNSA. CDR3 protein: CASSLNSGASSYEQYF. The CDR3 bases are TGTGCCAGCAGCTTAAATAGCGGGGCGAGCTCCTACGAGCAGTACTTC.

V usage is TRBV24-1 and J usage is TRBJ2-5, with 8 positions matching TRBD1. The V and J ends lost 7 bases and 1 base, in that order; junction bases with no gene match: 1. This CDR3 is 13 amino acids long. Germline V lookup: CDR1 KGHDR, CDR2 SFDVKD. This chain's CDR3 is CATRGTGQETQYF. The CDR3 coding sequence is TGTGCCACCAGAGGGACAGGCCAAGAGACCCAGTACTTC.

The chain has TRBV27 and TRBJ1-2; 9 bases align to TRBD1. Germline CDR1 MNHEY, CDR2 SMNVEV (reference sequence). The V gene end was trimmed by 3 bases and the J gene end by 6 bases; junction bases not matched to a gene: 11. This CDR3 comprises 16 residues. CDR3 region: CASSFNRDRVSNGYTF. CDR3 coding DNA: TGTGCCAGCAGTTTCAACCGGGACAGGGTATCGAATGGCTACACCTTC.

V and J are TRBV19 and TRBJ2-3; 9 nucleotides match TRBD2. Unmatched junction bases numbered 7, after V lost 7 bases and J lost 5 bases. The CDR3 spans 14 residues. Germline assignment: CDR1 LNHDA and CDR2 SQIVND (reference sequence). This CDR3 reads CASTERGAVDTQYF. CDR3 in DNA: TGTGCCAGTACTGAGCGGGGGGCCGTAGATACGCAGTATTTT.

The rearrangement links TRBV9 to TRBJ2-2, with a possible D match to TRBD2 (5 bases). CDR3 length equals 16 residues. V shed 0 bases and J shed 1 base, with 10 bases lying between them. The germline CDR1 and CDR2 sequences are SGDLS and YYNGEE. The DNA of the CDR3 is TGTGCCAGCAGCGTAGCTGACTATAGGAACACCGGGGAGCTGTTTTTT. This gives the protein CASSVADYRNTGELFF.

This clone was detected once. The chain uses TRBV19 and TRBJ1-5; D remains unclear. V was trimmed by 1 base and J by 0 bases, leaving 10 bases between them. This CDR3 has 16 residues. Germline V gives CDR1 LNHDA, CDR2 SQIVND (reference sequence). Here the CDR3 reads CASSIAGYHSNQPQHF. Written as DNA, the CDR3 is TGTGCCAGTAGTATAGCCGGATACCATAGCAATCAGCCCCAGCATTTT.